The rows below give T cell receptor beta chains drawn from one sample of a study of T cell repertoires in cytomegalovirus infection. MiXCR was run by TCRdb on the reads, yielding one entry per CDR3 protein. In the table there are approximately 700,000 distinct CDR3 sequences, less than 40% of which are singletons. The sequenced sample was PBMCs. Source of these receptors: a human donor in good health (CMV status not recorded). Some clones in this sample may be carry-over from other donors' samples. Each CDR3 is given without its conserved first and last residue.

CDR3 protein,V gene,J gene,CDR3 length
ASSFSGPQH,TRBV12-3/TRBV12-4,TRBJ1-5,9
SVHSLGTTMNTEAF,TRBV20-1,TRBJ1-1,14
SVEGGVAGGLNEQF,TRBV29-1,TRBJ2-1,14
ASTSGWGTEAF,TRBV7-2,TRBJ1-1,11
ASSSRGKGNEQF,TRBV7-4,TRBJ2-1,12
ASSPTTGGGRETQY,TRBV27,TRBJ2-5,14
ASSASGTNTGELF,TRBV27,TRBJ2-2,13
ASSDGRPNQPQH,TRBV11-2,TRBJ1-5,12
ASSYSSTDRCPYT,TRBV6-8,TRBJ1-2,13
ASSLRGVGTDTQY,TRBV5-1,TRBJ2-3,13
ASSLVRRNTGELF,TRBV7-8,TRBJ2-2,13
ASSWGTSGRGVHIQY,TRBV6-5,TRBJ2-4,15
ASSPTGGGSGVTEAF,TRBV7-3,TRBJ1-1,15
SARRGQNNSPLH,TRBV20-1,TRBJ1-6,12
ASSLDDPRRHQH,TRBV5-1,TRBJ1-5,12
ASSSPPGQFLSGANVLT,TRBV6-5,TRBJ2-6,17